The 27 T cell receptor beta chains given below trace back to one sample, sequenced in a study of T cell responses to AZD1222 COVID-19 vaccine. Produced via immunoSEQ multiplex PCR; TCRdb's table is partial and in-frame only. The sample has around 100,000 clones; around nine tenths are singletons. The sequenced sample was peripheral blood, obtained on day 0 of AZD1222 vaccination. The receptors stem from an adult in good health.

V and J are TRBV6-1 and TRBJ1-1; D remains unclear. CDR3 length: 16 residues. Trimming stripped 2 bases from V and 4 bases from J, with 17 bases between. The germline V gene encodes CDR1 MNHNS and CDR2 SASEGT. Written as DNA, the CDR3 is TGTGCCAGCAGTGAATTTCAGGACCCCTTGGGCACTGAAGCTTTCTTT. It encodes CASSEFQDPLGTEAFF.

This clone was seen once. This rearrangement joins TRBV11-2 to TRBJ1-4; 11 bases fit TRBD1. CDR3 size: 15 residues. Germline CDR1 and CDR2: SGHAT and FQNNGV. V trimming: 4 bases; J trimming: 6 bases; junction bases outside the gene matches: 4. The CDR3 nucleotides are TGTGCCAGCAGCTCACCGGGACAGGGGGATGAAAAACTGTTTTTT. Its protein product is CASSSPGQGDEKLFF.

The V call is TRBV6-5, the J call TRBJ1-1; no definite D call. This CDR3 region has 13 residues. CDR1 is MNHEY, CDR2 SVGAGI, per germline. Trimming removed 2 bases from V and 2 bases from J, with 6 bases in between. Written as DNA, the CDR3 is TGTGCCAGCAGTTACGGGCGAAACACTGAAGCTTTCTTT. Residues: CASSYGRNTEAFF.

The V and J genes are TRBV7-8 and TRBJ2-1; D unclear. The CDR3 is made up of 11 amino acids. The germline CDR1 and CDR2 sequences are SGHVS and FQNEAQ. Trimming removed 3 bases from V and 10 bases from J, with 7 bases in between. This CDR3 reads CASSLSLEQFF. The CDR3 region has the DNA TGTGCCAGCAGCTTGTCCCTAGAGCAGTTCTTC.

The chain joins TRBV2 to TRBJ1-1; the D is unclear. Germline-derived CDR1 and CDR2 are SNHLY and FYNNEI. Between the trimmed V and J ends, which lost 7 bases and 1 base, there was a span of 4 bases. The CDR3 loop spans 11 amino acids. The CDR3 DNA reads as TGTGCCAGCATCCAGAACACTGAAGCTTTCTTT. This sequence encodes CASIQNTEAFF.

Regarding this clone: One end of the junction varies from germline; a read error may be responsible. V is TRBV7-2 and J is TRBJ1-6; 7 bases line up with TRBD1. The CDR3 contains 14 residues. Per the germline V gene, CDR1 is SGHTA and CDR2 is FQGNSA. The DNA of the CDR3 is TGTGCCAGCAGCCACCCCCCCTGGGACAGCCGATGGTACTTT. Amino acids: CASSHPPWDSRWYF. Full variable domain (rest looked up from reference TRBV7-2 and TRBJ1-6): GAGVSQSPSNKVTEKGKDVELRCDPISGHTALYWYRQSLGQGLEFLIYFQGNSAPDKSGLPSDRFSAERTGGSVSTLTIQRTQQEDSAVYLCASSHPPWDSRWYFGNGTRLTVT.

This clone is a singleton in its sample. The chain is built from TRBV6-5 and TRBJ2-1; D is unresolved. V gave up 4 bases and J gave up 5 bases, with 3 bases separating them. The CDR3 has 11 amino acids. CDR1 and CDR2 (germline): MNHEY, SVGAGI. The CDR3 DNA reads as TGTGCCAGCAGTTTCAACAATGAGCAGTTCTTC. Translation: CASSFNNEQFF.

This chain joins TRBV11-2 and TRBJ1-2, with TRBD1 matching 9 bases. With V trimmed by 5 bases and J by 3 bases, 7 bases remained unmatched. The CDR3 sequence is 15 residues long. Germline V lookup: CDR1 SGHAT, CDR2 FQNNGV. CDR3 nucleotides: TGTGCCAGCAGCGCCAACAGGGGGCTGGACTATGGCTACACCTTC. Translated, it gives CASSANRGLDYGYTF.

CDR3 DNA sequence: TGTGCCAGCAGTTTAGACCGCTATGGCTACACCTTC. Protein: CASSLDRYGYTF. The chain uses TRBV28 and TRBJ1-2; D unclear. This CDR3 region has 12 residues. Germline CDR1 MDHEN, CDR2 SYDVKM. Deletions cut 2 bases from V and 4 bases from J, with 5 bases between.

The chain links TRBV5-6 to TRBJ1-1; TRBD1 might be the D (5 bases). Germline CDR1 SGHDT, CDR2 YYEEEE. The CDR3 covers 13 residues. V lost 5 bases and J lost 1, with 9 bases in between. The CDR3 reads CASSFDRNTEAFF. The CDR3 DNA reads TGTGCCAGCAGTTTTGACAGGAACACTGAAGCTTTCTTT.

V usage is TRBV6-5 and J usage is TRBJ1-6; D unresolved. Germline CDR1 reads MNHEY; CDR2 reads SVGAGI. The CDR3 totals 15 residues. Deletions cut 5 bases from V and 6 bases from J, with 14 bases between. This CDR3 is CASSTPGLGNSPLHF. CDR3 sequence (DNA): TGTGCCAGCAGTACCCCTGGTCTGGGTAATTCACCCCTCCACTTT.

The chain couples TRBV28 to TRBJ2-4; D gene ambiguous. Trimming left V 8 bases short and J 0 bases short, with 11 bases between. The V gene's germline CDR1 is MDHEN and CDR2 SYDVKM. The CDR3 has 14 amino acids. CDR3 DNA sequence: TGTGCCAGCGGCCCAAATTTAGCCAAAAACATTCAGTACTTC. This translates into CASGPNLAKNIQYF.

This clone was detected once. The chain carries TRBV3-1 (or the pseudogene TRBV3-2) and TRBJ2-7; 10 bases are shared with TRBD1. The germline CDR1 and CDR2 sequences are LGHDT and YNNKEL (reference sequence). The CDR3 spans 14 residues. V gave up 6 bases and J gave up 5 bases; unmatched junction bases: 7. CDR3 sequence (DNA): TGTGCCAGCAGACCGGGACAGGGGAGCGACGAGCAGTACTTC. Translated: CASRPGQGSDEQYF.

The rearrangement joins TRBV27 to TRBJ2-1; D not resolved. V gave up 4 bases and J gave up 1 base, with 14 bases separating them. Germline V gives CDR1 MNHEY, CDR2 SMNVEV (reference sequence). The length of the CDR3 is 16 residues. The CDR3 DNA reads TGTGCCAGCAGTTCCGAGTCTAGTCTTTCCTACAATGAGCAGTTCTTC. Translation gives CASSSESSLSYNEQFF.

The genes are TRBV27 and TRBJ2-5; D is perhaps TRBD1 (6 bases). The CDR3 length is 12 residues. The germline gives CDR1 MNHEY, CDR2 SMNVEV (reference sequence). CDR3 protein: CAPTDSRETQYF. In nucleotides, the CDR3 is TGTGCACCCACGGACAGCCGAGAGACCCAGTACTTC.

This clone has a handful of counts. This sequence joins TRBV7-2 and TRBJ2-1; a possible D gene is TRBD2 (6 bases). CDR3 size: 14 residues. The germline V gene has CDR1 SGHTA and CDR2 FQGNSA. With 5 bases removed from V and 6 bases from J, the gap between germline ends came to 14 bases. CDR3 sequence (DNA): TGTGCCAGCAGCCCCGGGCGGGGAGGCAATGAGCAGTTCTTC. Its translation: CASSPGRGGNEQFF.

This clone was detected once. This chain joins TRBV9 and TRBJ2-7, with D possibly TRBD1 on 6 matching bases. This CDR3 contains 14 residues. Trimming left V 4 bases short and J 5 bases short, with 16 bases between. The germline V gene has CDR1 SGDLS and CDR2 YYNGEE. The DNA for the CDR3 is TGTGCCAGCAGCCCCCGAGGGGGAGTGGACGAGCAGTACTTC. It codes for CASSPRGGVDEQYF. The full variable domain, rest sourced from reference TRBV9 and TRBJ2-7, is DSGVTQTPKHLITATGQRVTLRCSPRSGDLSVYWYQQSLDQGLQFLIQYYNGEERAKGNILERFSAQQFPDLHSELNLSSLELGDSALYFCASSPRGGVDEQYFGPGTRLTVT.

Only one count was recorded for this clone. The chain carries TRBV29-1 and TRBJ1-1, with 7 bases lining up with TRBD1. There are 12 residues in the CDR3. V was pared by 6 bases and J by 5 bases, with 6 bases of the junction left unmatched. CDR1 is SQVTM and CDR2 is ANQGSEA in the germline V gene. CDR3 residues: CSVSQGVTEAFF. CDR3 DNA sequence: TGCAGCGTCAGCCAGGGGGTGACTGAAGCTTTCTTT.

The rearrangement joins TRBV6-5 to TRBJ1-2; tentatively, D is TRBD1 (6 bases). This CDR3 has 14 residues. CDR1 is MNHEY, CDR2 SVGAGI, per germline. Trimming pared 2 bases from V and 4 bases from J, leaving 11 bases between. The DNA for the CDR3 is TGTGCCAGCAGTTACGATCCAGGGGCCTATGGCTACACCTTC. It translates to CASSYDPGAYGYTF.

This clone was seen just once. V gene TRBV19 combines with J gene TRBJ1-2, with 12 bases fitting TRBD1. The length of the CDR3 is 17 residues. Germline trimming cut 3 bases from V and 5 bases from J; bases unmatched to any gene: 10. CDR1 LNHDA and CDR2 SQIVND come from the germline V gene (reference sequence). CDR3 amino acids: CASSISGQGALGYGYTF. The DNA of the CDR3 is TGTGCCAGTAGTATCTCGGGACAGGGGGCGTTGGGATATGGCTACACCTTC. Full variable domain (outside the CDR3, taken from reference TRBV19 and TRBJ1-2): DGGITQSPKYLFRKEGQNVTLSCEQNLNHDAMYWYRQDPGQGLRLIYYSQIVNDFQKGDIAEGYSVSREKKESFPLTVTSAQKNPTAFYLCASSISGQGALGYGYTFGSGTRLTVV.

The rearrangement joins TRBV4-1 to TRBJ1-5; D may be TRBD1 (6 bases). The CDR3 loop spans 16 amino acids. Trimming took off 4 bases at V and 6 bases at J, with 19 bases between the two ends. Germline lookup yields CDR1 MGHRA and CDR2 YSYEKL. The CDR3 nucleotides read TGCGCCAGCAGCCTATCGTGGGGGGCCACCGGTCAGCCCCAGCATTTT. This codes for CASSLSWGATGQPQHF.

The CDR3 DNA follows: TGTGCCAGCAGTTTATCATCCACTAGCGGGAGATCAGATACGCAGTATTTT. This codes for CASSLSSTSGRSDTQYF. V is TRBV27 and J is TRBJ2-3, with 11 bases fitting TRBD2. This CDR3 has 17 amino acids. CDR1 and CDR2 from the germline V gene are MNHEY and SMNVEV (reference sequence). The junction had 6 bases not matched to a gene; V was cut back by 0 bases and J by 4 bases.

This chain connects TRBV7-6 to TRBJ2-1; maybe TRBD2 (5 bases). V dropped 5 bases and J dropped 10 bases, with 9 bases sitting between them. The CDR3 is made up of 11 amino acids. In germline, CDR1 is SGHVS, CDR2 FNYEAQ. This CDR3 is CASSVGREQFF. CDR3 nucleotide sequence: TGTGCCAGCAGCGTTGGGAGAGAGCAGTTCTTC.

In nucleotides, the CDR3 is TGCGCCAGCAGCCAAGATACTAGCCCCAATGAGCAGTTCTTC. It yields the protein CASSQDTSPNEQFF. The rearrangement uses TRBV4-1 and TRBJ2-1, with D perhaps TRBD2 (6 bases). Germline V lookup: CDR1 MGHRA, CDR2 YSYEKL. Trimming stripped 0 bases from V and 6 bases from J, with 9 bases between. The length of the CDR3 is 14 residues.

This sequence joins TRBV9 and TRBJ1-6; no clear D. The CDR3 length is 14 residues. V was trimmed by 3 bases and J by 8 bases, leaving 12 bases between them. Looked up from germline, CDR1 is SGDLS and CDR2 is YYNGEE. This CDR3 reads CASSARGDYSPLHF. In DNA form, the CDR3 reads TGTGCCAGCAGCGCCCGGGGAGATTATTCACCCCTCCACTTT.

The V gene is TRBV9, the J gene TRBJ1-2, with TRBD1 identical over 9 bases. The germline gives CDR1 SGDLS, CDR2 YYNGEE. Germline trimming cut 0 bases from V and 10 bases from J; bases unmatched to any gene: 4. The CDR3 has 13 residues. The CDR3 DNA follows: TGTGCCAGCAGCGTAGGGGACAGGGCGAACTACACCTTC. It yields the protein CASSVGDRANYTF.

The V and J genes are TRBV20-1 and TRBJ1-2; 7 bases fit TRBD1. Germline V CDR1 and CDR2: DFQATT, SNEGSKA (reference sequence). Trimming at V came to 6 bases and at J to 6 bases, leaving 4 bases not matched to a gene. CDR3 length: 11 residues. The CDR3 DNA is TGCAGTGCGACAGGGCCTGATGGCTACACCTTC. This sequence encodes CSATGPDGYTF.